This T cell receptor (beta chain) was captured in a study of OX40 agonist ivuxolimab in advanced cancers. Broader study findings: Expanded clones belonging to CD8+ T cells outnumbered, on average, those of CD4+. Dosing at 0.1 to 3.0 mg/kg was accompanied by clonal expansion of CD4+ and CD8+ blood T cells by week 6. The antigens recognized by the expanded peripheral T cells, that is their antigen specificity, were not determined.

On this clone: No antigen is known for it.

V dropped 5 bases and J dropped 2; count of bases not matched to a gene: 4. The CDR3 covers 16 residues. Germline V gene data show CDR1 as SGHNT and CDR2 as YENEEA. Repertoires were generated with immunoSEQ multiplex PCR, while TCRdb's copy carries only in-frame clones and drops some. This table holds roughly 45,000 clones, 84% found once. Sequenced material: CD4+ or CD8+ T cells sorted from blood, taken in a trial of the OX40 agonist ivuxolimab. The chain carries TRBV11-3 and TRBJ2-5, with 14 bases that match TRBD2. This TCR was recovered from an adult with an advanced solid tumor such as melanoma, head and neck, liver or kidney cancer. CDR3 in DNA: TGTGCCAGCAGCCGGACTAGCGGGAGGAGTCAAGAGACCCAGTACTTC. Protein: CASSRTSGRSQETQYF.